This passage covers 23 T cell receptor beta chains from one sample sequenced in a study of control samples from healthy donors and cancer patients. Sequencing used immunoSEQ multiplex PCR; TCRdb keeps in-frame clones, though not all of them. The sample has fewer than 250,000 clones. Sequencing used blood. The receptor source for this set is a woman aged 30 to 39 in good health.

The chain employs TRBV27 and TRBJ1-5; no firm D call. Germline CDR1 reads MNHEY; CDR2 reads SMNVEV (reference sequence). The CDR3 has 12 residues. V was clipped by 6 bases and J by 3 bases, with 6 bases between them. The CDR3 DNA reads as TGTGCCAGCAGCGCATTCAATCAGCCCCAGCATTTT. Translating it yields CASSAFNQPQHF.

This chain links TRBV4-2 with TRBJ1-1; D is perhaps TRBD1 (5 bases). The CDR3 spans 13 residues. Per the germline V gene, CDR1 is LGHNA and CDR2 is YNFKEQ. V lost 6 bases and J 6 bases, leaving 14 bases between the germline ends. CDR3 in amino acids: CASRSSTDPEAFF. The CDR3 DNA reads TGTGCCAGCAGATCCTCGACAGACCCTGAAGCTTTCTTT.

The V gene is TRBV29-1, the J gene TRBJ1-2; D gene unclear. The V gene lost 4 bases and the J gene lost 6 bases, with 9 bases spanning the gap. The CDR3 spans 11 residues. Per germline, CDR1 SQVTM and CDR2 ANQGSEA. The CDR3 DNA follows: TGCAGCGTTGGGCAAAGCGATGGCTACACCTTC. Translation: CSVGQSDGYTF. The complete variable domain, with remaining parts taken from reference TRBV29-1 and TRBJ1-2, reads SAVISQKPSRDICQRGTSLTIQCQVDSQVTMMFWYRQQPGQSLTLIATANQGSEATYESGFVIDKFPISRPNLTFSTLTVSNMSPEDSSIYLCSVGQSDGYTFGSGTRLTVV.

The chain carries TRBV19 and TRBJ2-6; D gene uncertain. V was clipped by 7 bases and J by 0 bases, with 10 bases between them. Germline values: CDR1 LNHDA, CDR2 SQIVND (reference sequence). The CDR3 runs to 15 residues. CDR3 amino acids: CASTQGVSGANVLTF. In DNA form, the CDR3 reads TGTGCCAGTACTCAAGGAGTCTCTGGGGCCAACGTCCTGACTTTC.

The V gene is TRBV6-2 or TRBV6-3, the J gene TRBJ1-5; 9 bases fit TRBD1. Germline V gene sequence: CDR1 MNHEY, CDR2 SVGEGT. V lost 5 bases and J lost 3; bases outside the gene matches: 8. The CDR3 runs 16 residues. The CDR3 sequence is CASSAKTGGFNQPQHF. The CDR3 coding sequence is TGTGCCAGCAGTGCAAAGACAGGGGGTTTCAATCAGCCCCAGCATTTT.

The chain combines TRBV28 with TRBJ2-7; D remains unclear. This CDR3 has 12 amino acids. Trimming removed 2 bases from V and 6 bases from J, with 8 bases in between. Looked up from germline, CDR1 is MDHEN and CDR2 is SYDVKM. CDR3 sequence reads: CASSLPHGEQYF. The DNA of the CDR3 is TGTGCCAGCAGTTTACCACACGGCGAGCAGTACTTC.

The chain uses TRBV12-3 or TRBV12-4 and TRBJ2-7, with D uncertain. The V end lost 6 bases, the J end lost 2 bases, and 11 bases lay between the germline ends. The CDR3 consists of 13 residues. CDR3 sequence (DNA): TGTGCCAGCAGGCTCGGGCCCGCCTACGAGCAGTACTTC. This translates into CASRLGPAYEQYF.

The chain uses TRBV7-9 and TRBJ2-5; unclear D gene. CDR3 length: 11 residues. Germline lookup yields CDR1 SEHNR and CDR2 FQNEAQ (reference sequence). V lost 2 bases, J lost 5 bases, and 3 bases lay in between. The CDR3 DNA reads TGTGCCAGCAGCTTACTGGAGACCCAGTACTTC. This encodes CASSLLETQYF. Full variable domain (rest looked up from reference TRBV7-9 and TRBJ2-5): DTGVSQNPRHKITKRGQNVTFRCDPISEHNRLYWYRQTLGQGPEFLTYFQNEAQLEKSRLLSDRFSAERPKGSFSTLEIQRTEQGDSAMYLCASSLLETQYFGPGTRLLVL.

The CDR3 is CATSRLGTGGYGYTF. The CDR3 DNA is TGTGCCACCTCAAGGTTAGGGACCGGCGGCTATGGCTACACCTTC. The rearrangement uses TRBV6-5 and TRBJ1-2, with D possibly matching TRBD1 (5 bases). V dropped 10 bases and J dropped 4 bases, with 22 bases sitting between them. This CDR3 spans 15 amino acids. Germline assignment: CDR1 MNHEY and CDR2 SVGAGI.

Here the CDR3 reads CASSLPLTGDSPLHF. The CDR3 DNA sequence: TGTGCCAGCAGCTTACCTTTGACAGGAGATTCACCCCTCCACTTT. This chain joins TRBV5-5 and TRBJ1-6, with a possible D match to TRBD1 (6 bases). Germline loops: CDR1 SGHKS, CDR2 YYEKEE (reference sequence). V gave up 2 bases and J gave up 8 bases, with 14 bases separating them. The CDR3 is 15 amino acids.

The chain carries TRBV12-3 or TRBV12-4 and TRBJ1-1; unclear D gene. V was clipped by 4 bases and J by 11 bases, with 14 bases between them. The CDR3 sequence is 12 residues long. CDR3 sequence (DNA): TGTGCCAGCAGTTCGCCGGTAGAGGAGGCTTTCTTT. Amino acid sequence: CASSSPVEEAFF.

V gene TRBV10-3 combines with J gene TRBJ2-7, with 10 bases identical to TRBD2. V lost 3 bases and J lost 4; bases outside the gene matches: 9. The CDR3 spans 16 residues. CDR1 and CDR2 from the germline V gene are ENHRY and SYGVKD. The CDR3 loop reads CAISEPSGGAEYEQYF. In nucleotides, the CDR3 is TGTGCCATCAGTGAACCGAGCGGGGGGGCGGAATACGAGCAGTACTTC.

The rearrangement uses TRBV6-4 and TRBJ2-3, with D possibly being TRBD1 (7 bases). The germline V and J ends were trimmed by 4 bases and 2 bases, with 10 bases remaining between them. CDR1 is MRHNA and CDR2 is SNTAGT in the germline V gene. The CDR3 sequence is 14 residues long. CDR3 region: CASSVRGATDTQYF. The DNA for the CDR3 is TGTGCCAGCAGTGTCAGGGGGGCCACAGATACGCAGTATTTT.

The chain joins TRBV5-1 to TRBJ2-7; 13 nucleotides line up with TRBD2. The V gene end was trimmed by 4 bases and the J gene end by 3 bases; junction bases not matched to a gene: 4. The CDR3 spans 15 residues. From germline, CDR1 is SGHRS and CDR2 YFSETQ. The CDR3 spells CASSPGTSGNYEQYF. The CDR3 nucleotides are TGCGCCAGCAGCCCCGGGACTAGCGGGAACTACGAGCAGTACTTC.

To note about this clone: Other DNA sequences in the sample encode the same CDR3. This chain uses TRBV7-9 with TRBJ2-7; possibly TRBD1 or TRBD2 for D (5 bases each). This CDR3 has 15 residues. Germline CDR1 SEHNR, CDR2 FQNEAQ (reference sequence). Trimming cost V 1 base and J 2 bases, with 12 bases left between them. CDR3: CASSLGYRDPYEQYF. The CDR3 region has the DNA TGTGCCAGCAGCTTAGGGTACCGGGACCCCTACGAGCAGTACTTC.

This sequence joins TRBV9 and TRBJ2-4, with D tentatively TRBD1 or TRBD2 (5 bases each). Germline lookup yields CDR1 SGDLS and CDR2 YYNGEE. The CDR3 covers 15 residues. V lost 0 bases and J 6 bases, leaving 13 bases between the germline ends. CDR3 coding DNA: TGTGCCAGCAGCGTAGCCGGCCAGAGGGGAAACATTCAGTACTTC. This encodes CASSVAGQRGNIQYF.

The CDR3 DNA reads as TGTGCCAGCAGCCCGTGGACTAGCCCAATGAACACCGGGGAGCTGTTTTTT. This codes for CASSPWTSPMNTGELFF. This sequence joins TRBV11-2 and TRBJ2-2; 8 nucleotides line up with TRBD2. Germline V gene lookup returns CDR1 SGHAT and CDR2 FQNNGV. This CDR3 contains 17 residues. V trimming: 5 bases; J trimming: 1 base; junction bases outside the gene matches: 9.

This rearrangement joins TRBV11-2 to TRBJ2-2; D is perhaps TRBD1 (5 bases). Germline CDR1 reads SGHAT; CDR2 reads FQNNGV. With 0 bases removed from V and 6 bases from J, the gap between germline ends came to 11 bases. CDR3 size: 15 residues. The CDR3 here is CASSLDRRGSGELFF. CDR3 sequence (DNA): TGTGCCAGCAGCTTAGATCGAAGGGGTTCCGGGGAGCTGTTTTTT.

For the CDR3, the DNA is TGTGCCAGCAGCTTAGTGTCGGTTCCCGAGCAGTACTTC. Translation gives CASSLVSVPEQYF. The chain combines TRBV7-9 with TRBJ2-7; D not certain. This CDR3 region has 13 residues. The V and J ends lost 1 base and 6 bases respectively, with 10 bases between them. Germline V gene data show CDR1 as SEHNR and CDR2 as FQNEAQ (reference sequence).

The chain employs TRBV19 and TRBJ1-5, with 8 bases aligning to TRBD1. The CDR3 spans 14 residues. J gave up 5 bases and V 2 bases, and 2 bases lay outside the gene matches. In germline, CDR1 is LNHDA, CDR2 SQIVND (reference sequence). The CDR3 sequence: CASSIQGADQPQHF. The CDR3 DNA reads as TGTGCCAGTAGTATACAGGGGGCCGATCAGCCCCAGCATTTT.

The chain carries TRBV7-2 and TRBJ2-5, with D unclear. V lost 5 bases to trimming and J lost 7 bases, with 11 bases between them. Germline CDR1 SGHTA, CDR2 FQGNSA. The CDR3 spans 12 residues. The CDR3 sequence is CASSPTLGTQYF. The CDR3 DNA sequence: TGTGCCAGCAGCCCGACCCTCGGGACCCAGTACTTC.

This chain links TRBV6-4 with TRBJ1-1, with 7 bases matching TRBD1. The CDR3 totals 14 residues. Losses at the gene ends were 6 bases for V and 6 bases for J; bases not matched to a gene: 10. CDR1 is MRHNA, CDR2 SNTAGT, per germline. The CDR3 DNA reads TGTGCCAGCAGCCCCCAGGGGGTGGGCGCTGAAGCTTTCTTT. It codes for CASSPQGVGAEAFF.

The rearrangement joins TRBV21-1 to TRBJ1-4. TRBV21-1 is a pseudogene. This CDR3 has 17 residues. The CDR3 loop is CASSKKKAGSVNEKLFF. DNA of the CDR3: TGTGCCAGCAGCAAAAAAAAAGCGGGCAGTGTTAATGAAAAACTGTTTTTT.